This T cell receptor beta chain was obtained from a study of long-term antiretroviral therapy in people with HIV. Trimming took off 7 bases at V and 9 bases at J, with 16 bases between the two ends. This CDR3 contains 14 residues. Germline V gives CDR1 MDHEN, CDR2 SYDVKM. The assay, immunoSEQ v3.0, was run at survey level. The protocol was immunoSEQ multiplex PCR, while the TCRdb copy is restricted to in-frame clones and leaves out a portion. The sample has approximately 24,000 clones, more than 75% seen once; the top ten hold 3.5% to 5%. The receptor was isolated from a man aged 25 to 40 with HIV. Specimen: unsorted PBMCs, collected about 6.1 years after starting antiretroviral therapy. The rearrangement links TRBV28 to TRBJ1-6; D unresolved. The CDR3 coding sequence is TGTGCCAGCATTTCCCCGGGCACGGGTTCACCCCTCCACTTT. It is translated as CASISPGTGSPLHF.